Shown below are 18 T cell receptor beta chains from a single sample sequenced in a study of Graves' ophthalmopathy and Graves' hyperthyroidism (dated 2018 in TCRdb). TCRdb names Illumina HiSeq 2000 as the instrument used. TCR beta CDR3 regions were amplified from RNA transcripts for repertoire sequencing. A first-round RT-PCR used HTBI primers with the Qiagen OneStep RT-PCR kit, followed by a second-round multiplex PCR, size selection and purification. TCRdb reprocessed the public reads (quality trimming at Q25 with fastp, clone calling with MiXCR) and kept in-frame beta chains. Entries are consolidated by CDR3 protein sequence, retaining the most common genes and DNA. The sample table lists around 1.1 million distinct CDR3 sequences, 35% to 45% of them with a count of one. The ten largest clones take up around 10% of the sample. What was sequenced was peripheral blood or thyroid tissue (not recorded which). These receptors originate from an adult man with Graves' hyperthyroidism.

The sample holds many counts of this clonotype. The chain uses TRBV29-1 and TRBJ2-7; TRBD1 matches 7 bases. This CDR3 region has 12 residues. V was clipped by 3 bases and J by 6 bases; unmatched bases: 5. The germline gives CDR1 SQVTM, CDR2 ANQGSEA. As DNA, the CDR3 is TGCAGCGTTGAGGCCGACAGGGTCGAGCAGTACTTC. This sequence encodes CSVEADRVEQYF.

The genes are TRBV7-2 and TRBJ2-3; TRBD2 aligns across 9 bases. This CDR3 spans 17 amino acids. V was pared by 2 bases and J by 1 base, with 7 bases of the junction left unmatched. The germline V gene encodes CDR1 SGHTA and CDR2 FQGNSA. The CDR3 protein is CASSLMGPSGGTDTQYF. The CDR3 bases are TGTGCCAGCAGCTTAATGGGTCCTAGCGGGGGCACAGATACGCAGTATTTT.

This clonotype was recorded once. V usage is TRBV5-4 and J usage is TRBJ2-7; 8 positions agree with TRBD2. Germline lookup yields CDR1 SGHNT and CDR2 YYREEE (reference sequence). The CDR3 has 17 residues. Trimming cost V 6 bases and J 4 bases; bases outside gene matches: 18. CDR3 nucleotides: TGTGCCAGCACCTTCCAAACCGGGACTAGTGTTATGTACGAGCAGTACTTC. This codes for CASTFQTGTSVMYEQYF.

This clonotype was recorded at least ten times. CDR3 protein: CASSLPGFNYGYTF. CDR3 bases: TGTGCCAGCAGCCTACCGGGGTTTAACTATGGCTACACCTTC. J is TRBJ1-2 and V is TRBV7-9, with D uncertain. CDR1 and CDR2 from the germline V gene are SEHNR and FQNEAQ (reference sequence). V was shortened by 5 bases and J by 1 base, with 11 bases between the two germline ends. The CDR3 loop spans 14 amino acids. Based on the CDR3 plus reference TRBV7-9 and TRBJ1-2, the full variable domain is DTGVSQNPRHKITKRGQNVTFRCDPISEHNRLYWYRQTLGQGPEFLTYFQNEAQLEKSRLLSDRFSAERPKGSFSTLEIQRTEQGDSAMYLCASSLPGFNYGYTFGSGTRLTVV.

Notes on this clonotype: This may arise from a read error, as a much more abundant clone is one base away. This sequence joins TRBV7-9 and TRBJ1-5, with D possibly matching TRBD1 (5 bases). The germline V and J ends were trimmed by 9 bases and 7 bases, with 22 bases remaining between them. Germline CDR1 SEHNR, CDR2 FQNEAQ (reference sequence). The CDR3 contains 15 residues. The CDR3 sequence is CASIPPGGGGQPQHF. DNA of the CDR3: TGTGCCAGTATCCCCCCGGGGGGGGGAGGACAGCCCCAGCATTTT.

This clonotype was observed a handful of times. The CDR3 DNA reads TGCGCCAGCAGTGATCGACAGGACTCATCTGGAAACACCATATATTTT. Protein sequence: CASSDRQDSSGNTIYF. The chain uses TRBV10-2 and TRBJ1-3; D might be TRBD1 (6 bases). Germline values: CDR1 WSHSY, CDR2 SAAADI. The CDR3 spans 16 residues. Trimming left V 3 bases short and J 1 base short, with 13 bases between.

The V and J genes are TRBV20-1 and TRBJ1-2; D is possibly TRBD1 (6 bases). The CDR3 totals 12 residues. The germline gives CDR1 DFQATT, CDR2 SNEGSKA (reference sequence). CDR3 amino acids: CRTGTTNYGYTF. In nucleotides, the CDR3 is TGCAGGACCGGGACAACTAACTATGGCTACACCTTC.

This clonotype has a count of ten or more. The V gene is TRBV7-8, the J gene TRBJ1-5, with D possibly TRBD1 on 6 matching bases. Germline values: CDR1 SGHVS, CDR2 FQNEAQ. The ends were cut back, 1 base at V and 6 bases at J, with 16 bases in the middle. The CDR3 extends over 16 amino acids. CDR3 bases: TGTGCCAGCAGCTTAGGAGGAGGGGGACAATTTCAGCCCCAGCATTTT. It yields the protein CASSLGGGGQFQPQHF. Drawing the rest from reference TRBV7-8 and TRBJ1-5, the complete variable domain is GAGVSQSPRYKVAKRGQDVALRCDPISGHVSLFWYQQALGQGPEFLTYFQNEAQLDKSGLPSDRFFAERPEGSVSTLKIQRTQQEDSAVYLCASSLGGGGQFQPQHFGDGTRLSIL.

This clonotype was observed a few times. This chain links TRBV28 with TRBJ1-1; D remains ambiguous. Per germline, CDR1 MDHEN and CDR2 SYDVKM. The CDR3 is 15 amino acids. V lost 2 bases and J 0 bases, leaving 10 bases between the germline ends. The CDR3 region has the DNA TGTGCCAGCAGTTTAGGGAGACCGATGAACACTGAAGCTTTCTTT. Translating it yields CASSLGRPMNTEAFF.

The J gene is TRBJ2-5, the V gene TRBV7-9; 11 bases fit TRBD2. Germline V gene data show CDR1 as SEHNR and CDR2 as FQNEAQ (reference sequence). The CDR3 is made up of 15 amino acids. V lost 5 bases, J lost 5 bases, and 7 bases stayed unmatched. The DNA of the CDR3 is TGTGCCAGCAGCCCTCTACTAGCGGGGGTGGAGACCCAGTACTTC. Translation gives CASSPLLAGVETQYF.

This clonotype occurred many times. The V call is TRBV5-1, the J call TRBJ1-2; D remains unclear. Germline V gene data show CDR1 as SGHRS and CDR2 as YFSETQ. The CDR3 length is 14 residues. V was pared by 0 bases and J by 4 bases, with 10 bases between. CDR3 in DNA: TGCGCCAGCAGCTTGGATCCGGTCGCCTATGGCTACACCTTC. Translating it yields CASSLDPVAYGYTF.

This clonotype has a count of ten or more. The chain employs TRBV7-2 and TRBJ2-5; 12 nucleotides agree with TRBD2. The J segment lost 5 bases and the V segment lost 1 base, leaving 11 bases of the junction unmatched. In germline, CDR1 is SGHTA, CDR2 FQGNSA. The CDR3 is 18 residues long. Here the CDR3 DNA reads TGTGCCAGCAGCTTAGGGTCTAGCGGGAGGGGGGTCCGGGAGACCCAGTACTTC. Protein: CASSLGSSGRGVRETQYF.

The rearrangement joins TRBV9 to TRBJ1-1; 9 bases are shared with TRBD1. Germline V gene lookup returns CDR1 SGDLS and CDR2 YYNGEE. V was clipped by 3 bases and J by 2 bases; unmatched bases: 8. This CDR3 is 16 amino acids long. In DNA form, the CDR3 reads TGTGCCAGCAGCGCCGGACAGGGGCTAGGAAACACTGAAGCTTTCTTT. As protein: CASSAGQGLGNTEAFF. Based on the CDR3 plus reference TRBV9 and TRBJ1-1, the full variable domain is DSGVTQTPKHLITATGQRVTLRCSPRSGDLSVYWYQQSLDQGLQFLIQYYNGEERAKGNILERFSAQQFPDLHSELNLSSLELGDSALYFCASSAGQGLGNTEAFFGQGTRLTVV.

The chain carries TRBV28 and TRBJ2-5; 7 positions match TRBD2. The V segment lost 7 bases and the J segment 5 bases; nucleotides outside the gene matches: 7. The CDR3 runs 13 residues. Germline V gene sequence: CDR1 MDHEN, CDR2 SYDVKM. The DNA of the CDR3 is TGTGCCAGCAACCAGGGAGGGCGGGAGACCCAGTACTTC. It translates to CASNQGGRETQYF.

The chain uses TRBV5-1 and TRBJ2-7; TRBD2 matches at 7 bases. Trimming cost V 5 bases and J 3 bases; bases outside gene matches: 8. Germline V lookup: CDR1 SGHRS, CDR2 YFSETQ. This CDR3 has 14 residues. The CDR3 DNA is TGCGCCAGCAGACCCGGGACTACCCTCTACGAGCAGTACTTC. Translated: CASRPGTTLYEQYF.

Ten or more counts support this clonotype. This chain uses TRBV11-3 with TRBJ2-7, with D tentatively TRBD1 (6 bases). Trimming removed 5 bases at V and 3 bases at J, with 17 bases between. Germline V gene data show CDR1 as SGHNT and CDR2 as YENEEA. This CDR3 is built from 15 residues. The DNA of the CDR3 is TGTGCCAGCAGCCCGAGACAGGTACAGAACTACGAGCAGTACTTC. Its protein product is CASSPRQVQNYEQYF.

This clonotype has more than one count but fewer than ten. This chain uses TRBV6-6 with TRBJ2-7; D may be TRBD1 (5 bases). Germline loops: CDR1 MNHNY, CDR2 SVGAGI (reference sequence). V shed 6 bases and J shed 4 bases, with 10 bases lying between them. The CDR3 totals 12 residues. The CDR3 here is CASRSSGYEQYF. Here the CDR3 DNA reads TGTGCCAGCAGGTCTTCAGGGTACGAGCAGTACTTC.

The CDR3 DNA reads TGCAGTGCTAGAGGACAGGGTGCCGCTTTCTTT. Translated: CSARGQGAAFF. The V and J genes are TRBV20-1 and TRBJ1-1; 7 positions agree with TRBD1. CDR3 length: 11 residues. J gave up 11 bases and V 1 base, and 4 bases lay outside the gene matches. Germline V lookup: CDR1 DFQATT, CDR2 SNEGSKA (reference sequence).